The next 22 T cell receptor beta chains were all read from a single sample in a study of Graves' ophthalmopathy and Graves' hyperthyroidism. Investigators amplified TCR beta CDR3 regions from RNA transcripts. HTBI primers primed a first-round RT-PCR, and a second-round multiplex PCR followed. TCRdb passed the multiplex PCR reads through MiXCR, listing each CDR3 protein once. The repertoire holds some 410,000 distinct CDR3 sequences, roughly 20% seen once, with more than 2.5% in the top ten. Sequencing was performed on peripheral blood. The receptors stem from a woman aged 18-29 years with stable Graves' hyperthyroidism.

Only one count was recorded for this clonotype. The CDR3 region is CASSTTVGLSYEQYF. The CDR3 DNA reads as TGTGCCAGCAGTACGACAGTGGGGCTCTCCTACGAGCAGTACTTC. The rearrangement joins TRBV27 to TRBJ2-7; tentative D call: TRBD1 (5 bases). The CDR3 is 15 amino acids. Deletions cut 5 bases from V and 0 bases from J, with 14 bases between. The V gene's germline CDR1 is MNHEY and CDR2 SMNVEV (reference sequence).

This clonotype has a handful of counts. The chain joins TRBV15 to TRBJ2-7; the D call may be TRBD1 or TRBD2 (6 bases each). Looked up from germline, CDR1 is LNHNV and CDR2 is YYDKDF (reference sequence). The CDR3 extends over 20 amino acids. V lost 8 bases and J lost 0, with 32 bases in between. CDR3 protein: CATEEGRRGLRTRSSYEQYF. CDR3 DNA: TGTGCCACCGAGGAGGGCCGGAGGGGGTTACGAACTAGGAGCTCCTACGAGCAGTACTTC.

This clonotype has ten or more counts. This rearrangement joins TRBV6-2 or TRBV6-3 to TRBJ2-5; unclear D gene. CDR1 is MNHEY and CDR2 is SVGEGT in the germline V gene. V dropped 2 bases and J dropped 2 bases, with 3 bases sitting between them. This CDR3 spans 12 amino acids. The CDR3 here is CASSYGQETQYF. CDR3 DNA sequence: TGTGCCAGCAGTTACGGGCAAGAGACCCAGTACTTC.

As concerns this clonotype: As the CDR3 is not closed by the conserved phenylalanine or tryptophan, this likely results from a read error. No DNA is shown, since the ends of the CDR3 on it are uncertain; the CDR3 is the one TCRdb lists. V usage is TRBV6-1 and J usage is TRBJ1-1. The CDR3 is 15 amino acids long, termini counted. Germline V lookup: CDR1 MNHNS, CDR2 SASEGT. The CDR3 loop reads CASSELKGGYTEACL.

The chain couples TRBV12-5 to TRBJ2-5, with 10 nucleotides matching TRBD2. Germline CDR1 reads LGHNT; CDR2 reads FRNRAP. Trimming took 3 bases from V and 2 from J; bases not matched to a gene: 3. The CDR3 totals 15 residues. The CDR3 coding sequence is TGTGCTAGTGGTTTAGGGACTAGCGTTCAAGAGACCCAGTACTTC. Amino acids: CASGLGTSVQETQYF.

This clonotype was seen ten or more times. The chain couples TRBV28 to TRBJ2-7; 7 bases align to TRBD1. CDR3 length equals 16 residues. After removal of 5 bases from V and 5 bases from J, the junction contained 15 bases not matched to a gene. Germline values: CDR1 MDHEN, CDR2 SYDVKM. This CDR3 is CASSGSLTGSIDEQYF. The CDR3 DNA sequence: TGTGCCAGCAGTGGATCCCTGACAGGGTCGATTGACGAGCAGTACTTC. Drawing the rest from reference TRBV28 and TRBJ2-7, the complete variable domain is DVKVTQSSRYLVKRTGEKVFLECVQDMDHENMFWYRQDPGLGLRLIYFSYDVKMKEKGDIPEGYSVSREKKERFSLILESASTNQTSMYLCASSGSLTGSIDEQYFGPGTRLTVT.

The J gene is TRBJ2-7, the V gene TRBV20-1; 8 nucleotides agree with TRBD2. Unmatched junction bases numbered 5, after V lost 5 bases and J lost 2 bases. This CDR3 has 13 residues. CDR1 and CDR2 (germline): DFQATT, SNEGSKA (reference sequence). As DNA, the CDR3 is TGCAGTGCTGAAAGCGGGAGTCCCTACGAGCAGTACTTC. The encoded protein is CSAESGSPYEQYF.

This clonotype was counted many times. This chain uses TRBV28 with TRBJ2-7; 11 bases agree with TRBD1. CDR3 size: 15 residues. CDR1 is MDHEN and CDR2 is SYDVKM in the germline V gene. Unmatched junction bases numbered 2, after V lost 4 bases and J lost 0 bases. The CDR3 sequence: CASSWTGGSSYEQYF. The DNA of the CDR3 is TGTGCCAGCAGTTGGACAGGGGGCAGCTCCTACGAGCAGTACTTC.

This clonotype was counted at least ten times. The V call is TRBV2, the J call TRBJ1-6; 9 bases line up with TRBD1. This CDR3 spans 15 amino acids. CDR1 and CDR2 from the germline V gene are SNHLY and FYNNEI. The V segment lost 7 bases and the J segment 8 bases; nucleotides outside the gene matches: 9. The CDR3 DNA sequence: TGTGCCAGCATTCCGGACAGGGGCCGGGATTCACCCCTCCACTTT. It yields the protein CASIPDRGRDSPLHF.

In its sample, this clonotype was seen many times. The CDR3 nucleotides read TGTGCCAGCAGTGGTGTGGAGGGCAATCAGCCCCAGCATTTT. Its translation: CASSGVEGNQPQHF. The chain couples TRBV12-3 or TRBV12-4 to TRBJ1-5; D unresolved. V was shortened by 5 bases and J by 2 bases, with 10 bases between the two germline ends. The CDR3 totals 14 residues.

This clonotype was counted between two and nine times. The chain has TRBV11-2 and TRBJ2-5; 8 positions match TRBD1. The CDR3 has 18 residues. Trimming removed 1 base from V and 1 base from J; junction bases left unmatched: 11. Germline CDR1 reads SGHAT; CDR2 reads FQNNGV. The CDR3 nucleotides are TGTGCCAGCAGCTTAGGCCAAAGGACAGGGAGGTCCCAAGAGACCCAGTACTTC. Protein: CASSLGQRTGRSQETQYF.

This chain links TRBV7-2 with TRBJ1-5; TRBD1 might be the D (5 bases). Germline V gives CDR1 SGHTA, CDR2 FQGNSA. The V end was cut by 5 bases, the J end by 7 bases, with 15 bases between. The length of the CDR3 is 14 residues. The CDR3 DNA is TGTGCCAGCAGCCACTCGGGGGGTTTCCAGCCCCAGCATTTT. Translation gives CASSHSGGFQPQHF. The full variable domain, with the rest looked up from reference TRBV7-2 and TRBJ1-5, is GAGVSQSPSNKVTEKGKDVELRCDPISGHTALYWYRQSLGQGLEFLIYFQGNSAPDKSGLPSDRFSAERTGGSVSTLTIQRTQQEDSAVYLCASSHSGGFQPQHFGDGTRLSIL.

This clonotype showed up many times. V gene TRBV19 combines with J gene TRBJ2-7; TRBD2 matches 7 bases. The CDR3 totals 17 residues. CDR1 LNHDA and CDR2 SQIVND come from the germline V gene (reference sequence). V was pared by 2 bases and J by 4 bases, with 14 bases of the junction left unmatched. CDR3 DNA: TGTGCCAGTAGTATATCCCTGTTGCGGGGGACGTTTTACGAGCAGTACTTC. Protein product: CASSISLLRGTFYEQYF.

This clonotype was observed at least ten times. The chain has TRBV11-2 and TRBJ1-2; no definite D call. CDR1 is SGHAT and CDR2 is FQNNGV in the germline V gene. V lost 1 base and J 9 bases, leaving 18 bases between the germline ends. This CDR3 comprises 15 residues. The CDR3 nucleotides are TGTGCCAGCAGCTTAGGTCTGGGCAGCGGGAGGAGCTACACCTTC. This encodes CASSLGLGSGRSYTF.

This clonotype has ten or more counts. This chain uses TRBV11-2 with TRBJ2-7; D gene ambiguous. The CDR3 totals 13 residues. Germline CDR1 SGHAT, CDR2 FQNNGV. V shed 1 base and J shed 4 bases, with 8 bases lying between them. The CDR3 reads CASSLVVAYEQYF. The CDR3 coding sequence is TGTGCCAGCAGCTTAGTTGTCGCGTACGAGCAGTACTTC.

This clonotype was detected ten times or more. The CDR3, as DNA: TGTGCCATCAGTGAGTCAAGGCCCCGCGAAGGCTATGGCTACACCTTC. It translates to CAISESRPREGYGYTF. The rearrangement links TRBV10-3 to TRBJ1-2; D gene unclear. V was shortened by 0 bases and J by 4 bases, with 15 bases between the two germline ends. The germline V gene has CDR1 ENHRY and CDR2 SYGVKD. The CDR3 is 16 residues long.

This clonotype was seen ten or more times. CDR3 amino acids: CASSLSSGDYEQYF. The CDR3 DNA follows: TGTGCCAGCAGTTTGTCTAGCGGTGACTACGAGCAGTACTTC. J is TRBJ2-7 and V is TRBV12-3 or TRBV12-4, with TRBD2 matching over 7 bases. Trimming at V came to 3 bases and at J to 3 bases, leaving 5 bases not matched to a gene. This CDR3 has 14 residues.

The V call is TRBV6-1, the J call TRBJ1-1; D unclear. Trimming shortened V by 5 bases and J by 1 base, and 8 bases separated the two germline ends. Germline values: CDR1 MNHNS, CDR2 SASEGT. CDR3 length: 13 residues. DNA for the CDR3: TGTGCCAGCAGTAAACAATCGAACACTGAAGCTTTCTTT. Translating gives CASSKQSNTEAFF.

This rearrangement joins TRBV19 to TRBJ1-1; D is unclear. In germline, CDR1 is LNHDA, CDR2 SQIVND (reference sequence). CDR3 length: 15 amino acids. The V end was cut by 7 bases, the J end by 4 bases, with 19 bases between. The CDR3 reads CASTITSGSATEAFF. For the CDR3, the DNA is TGTGCCAGTACCATTACGTCGGGCTCCGCCACTGAAGCTTTCTTT. Looking up the rest from reference TRBV19 and TRBJ1-1 gives the full variable domain: DGGITQSPKYLFRKEGQNVTLSCEQNLNHDAMYWYRQDPGQGLRLIYYSQIVNDFQKGDIAEGYSVSREKKESFPLTVTSAQKNPTAFYLCASTITSGSATEAFFGQGTRLTVV.

There are many counts of this clonotype. This chain connects TRBV7-2 to TRBJ1-1; D is perhaps TRBD1 (5 bases). This CDR3 is built from 15 residues. Deletions cut 1 base from V and 3 bases from J, with 12 bases between. Germline V gene data show CDR1 as SGHTA and CDR2 as FQGNSA. The CDR3 spells CASSLGEGFHTEAFF. In DNA, the CDR3 is TGTGCCAGCAGCTTAGGCGAGGGGTTCCACACTGAAGCTTTCTTT.

This clonotype was counted at least ten times. The rearrangement links TRBV25-1 to TRBJ2-3; D may be TRBD1 or TRBD2 (6 bases each). V was cut by 6 bases and J by 4 bases, with 17 bases left in between. This CDR3 contains 15 residues. In germline, CDR1 is MGHDK, CDR2 SYGVNS. The CDR3 is CASREGGVGSDTQYF. For the CDR3, the DNA is TGTGCCAGCAGAGAGGGGGGAGTAGGATCAGATACGCAGTATTTT. The full variable domain, in which reference TRBV25-1 and TRBJ2-3 provide the parts outside the CDR3, is EADIYQTPRYLVIGTGKKITLECSQTMGHDKMYWYQQDPGMELHLIHYSYGVNSTEKGDLSSESTVSRIRTEHFPLTLESARPSHTSQYLCASREGGVGSDTQYFGPGTRLTVL.

This clonotype occurred many times. The J gene is TRBJ1-6, the V gene TRBV7-2, with 10 bases aligning to TRBD1. CDR3 length: 20 amino acids. Germline CDR1 is SGHTA and CDR2 is FQGNSA. The junction had 10 bases not matched to a gene; V was cut back by 2 bases and J by 0 bases. CDR3 bases: TGTGCCAGCAGCTTAAGGACAGGGGGATTCCTTAGCTCCTATAATTCACCCCTCCACTTT. Translated, it gives CASSLRTGGFLSSYNSPLHF.